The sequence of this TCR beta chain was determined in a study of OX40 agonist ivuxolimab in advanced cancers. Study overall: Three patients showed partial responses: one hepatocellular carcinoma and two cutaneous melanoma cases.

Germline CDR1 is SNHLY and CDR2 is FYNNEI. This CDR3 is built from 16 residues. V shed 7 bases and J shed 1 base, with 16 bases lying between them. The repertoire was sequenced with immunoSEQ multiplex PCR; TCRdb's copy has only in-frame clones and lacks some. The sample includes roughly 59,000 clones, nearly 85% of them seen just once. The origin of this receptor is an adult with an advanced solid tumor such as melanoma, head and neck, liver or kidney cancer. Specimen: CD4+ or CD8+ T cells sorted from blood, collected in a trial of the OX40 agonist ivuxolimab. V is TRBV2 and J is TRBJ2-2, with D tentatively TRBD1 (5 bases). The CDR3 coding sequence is TGTGCCAGCAATTCACCCCTTCAGGGGAACACCGGGGAGCTGTTTTTT. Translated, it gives CASNSPLQGNTGELFF.